The 26 T cell receptor beta chains below all came from one sample that was sequenced in a study of vaccination and CD4 T cells after COVID-19. Treatment indicated: roughly 10-day PBMC culture with coronavirus spike peptide pools or control peptides (ViraFEST assay). The Oncomine TCR Beta short-read assay was what sequenced the DNA obtained from cultured CD4+ T cells. TCRdb re-derived calls from the PCR reads in MiXCR, one entry per CDR3 protein. Of 6,500 to 7,500 distinct CDR3 sequences in the sample, roughly 67% were seen once. Their specific antigens are unknown. The sequencing input was CD4+ T cells from blood, cultured in vitro. The receptors here all came from a human donor who had recovered from COVID-19.

This clonotype is labeled large. The chain recombines TRBV19 with TRBJ1-2; D unclear. Germline values: CDR1 LNHDA, CDR2 SQIVND (reference sequence). The V gene lost 10 bases and the J gene lost 4 bases, with 19 bases spanning the gap. The CDR3 sequence is 14 residues long. The CDR3 nucleotides are TGTGCCACCCCACACGGGTTGCATCGCTATGGCTACACCTTC. This gives the protein CATPHGLHRYGYTF.

The chain is built from TRBV6-5 and TRBJ2-7; 8 positions agree with TRBD2. After removal of 4 bases from V and 3 bases from J, the junction contained 11 bases not matched to a gene. The CDR3 loop spans 16 amino acids. CDR1 is MNHEY, CDR2 SVGAGI, per germline. As DNA, the CDR3 is TGTGCCAGCAGTTTATATCCGGGACTAGGGGACTACGAGCAGTACTTC. This sequence encodes CASSLYPGLGDYEQYF.

The chain uses TRBV6-5 and TRBJ2-5, with D perhaps matching TRBD1 (6 bases). Germline V CDR1 and CDR2: MNHEY, SVGAGI. The CDR3 runs 13 residues. Trimming took 4 bases from V and 7 from J, leaving 13 bases between them. CDR3 residues: CASSSGQSSTQYF. CDR3 nucleotides: TGTGCCAGCAGTTCCGGACAGTCGTCGACCCAGTACTTC.

V and J are TRBV5-8 and TRBJ2-5; D unresolved. The CDR3 has 14 residues. The germline CDR1 and CDR2 sequences are SGHTS and YDEGEE. Trimming took off 1 base at V and 2 bases at J, with 9 bases between the two ends. The CDR3 coding sequence is TGTGCCAGCAGCTTGTGGGCAGCTCAAGAGACCCAGTACTTC. It codes for CASSLWAAQETQYF. The complete variable domain, with remaining parts taken from reference TRBV5-8 and TRBJ2-5, reads EAGVTQSPTHLIKTRGQQATLRCSPISGHTSVYWYQQALGLGLQFLLWYDEGEERNRGNFPPRFSGRQFPNYSSELNVNALELEDSALYLCASSLWAAQETQYFGPGTRLLVL.

The chain employs TRBV6-1 and TRBJ2-4; TRBD1 matches 7 bases. CDR1 and CDR2 from the germline V gene are MNHNS and SASEGT. The CDR3 is 15 amino acids. With 6 bases clipped from V and 3 bases from J, the junction kept 8 bases outside the gene matches. The CDR3 nucleotides are TGTGCCAGCAGCCGAGGGGGCCCGCTCAAAAACATTCAGTACTTC. It translates to CASSRGGPLKNIQYF.

The V and J genes are TRBV7-2 and TRBJ1-2; 9 positions match TRBD1. Germline V gene lookup returns CDR1 SGHTA and CDR2 FQGNSA. V lost 5 bases and J lost 4; bases outside the gene matches: 5. This CDR3 region has 14 residues. Here the CDR3 DNA reads TGTGCCAGCAGCCTGGACAGGGGTATCTATGGCTACACCTTC. It translates to CASSLDRGIYGYTF.

This chain joins TRBV7-2 and TRBJ1-2; D gene uncertain. This CDR3 has 13 residues. CDR1 is SGHTA, CDR2 FQGNSA, per germline. V gave up 7 bases and J gave up 3 bases, with 12 bases separating them. CDR3 DNA: TGTGCCAGCACCCCTGGGCCTTACTATGGCTACACCTTC. It codes for CASTPGPYYGYTF.

This clonotype was picked up one time. The chain uses TRBV7-2 and TRBJ2-5; D not certain. The CDR3 has 13 amino acids. Looked up from germline, CDR1 is SGHTA and CDR2 is FQGNSA. Trimming took off 4 bases at V and 2 bases at J, with 8 bases between the two ends. The CDR3 loop is CTSSSVGQETQYF. CDR3 in DNA: TGTACCAGCAGCTCGGTAGGGCAAGAGACCCAGTACTTC.

The rearrangement uses TRBV5-1 and TRBJ1-2; perhaps TRBD1 as D (5 bases). Germline CDR1 is SGHRS and CDR2 is YFSETQ. Trimming shortened V by 0 bases and J by 2 bases, and 8 bases separated the two germline ends. The CDR3 contains 14 residues. CDR3 sequence (DNA): TGCGCCAGCAGCTTGGTAGGGGACAACTATGGCTACACCTTC. Translated, it gives CASSLVGDNYGYTF.

V gene TRBV7-8 combines with J gene TRBJ2-2; unclear D gene. The CDR3 runs 16 residues. The germline V gene has CDR1 SGHVS and CDR2 FQNEAQ. The V and J ends lost 5 bases and 3 bases respectively, with 16 bases between them. CDR3 sequence: CASSLSSSRYTGELFF. CDR3 nucleotides: TGTGCCAGCAGCCTCTCTAGTTCTAGGTACACCGGGGAGCTGTTTTTT.

This clonotype was observed a single time. The chain combines TRBV19 with TRBJ1-1; 10 nucleotides line up with TRBD1. Germline-derived CDR1 and CDR2 are LNHDA and SQIVND (reference sequence). V shed 3 bases, J shed 0 bases, and the junction held 4 bases outside the gene matches. CDR3 size: 16 residues. The CDR3 nucleotides are TGTGCCAGTAGTATTTGGACAGGGGGATTGAACACTGAAGCTTTCTTT. This sequence encodes CASSIWTGGLNTEAFF.

The J gene is TRBJ1-2, the V gene TRBV10-3; possible D gene TRBD1, 6 bases. CDR3 size: 13 residues. V dropped 5 bases and J dropped 4 bases, with 11 bases sitting between them. CDR1 is ENHRY, CDR2 SYGVKD, per germline. CDR3 residues: CAISSTTGYGYTF. The DNA for the CDR3 is TGTGCCATCAGTTCAACGACAGGCTATGGCTACACCTTC.

The CDR3 region has the DNA TGTGCCAGCAGTGAAGTAAGGACTAACTATGGCTACACCTTC. Translated, it gives CASSEVRTNYGYTF. This rearrangement joins TRBV6-1 to TRBJ1-2; unclear D gene. Germline V gene data show CDR1 as MNHNS and CDR2 as SASEGT. V was cut by 1 base and J by 0 bases, with 6 bases left in between. The CDR3 sequence is 14 residues long.

The chain recombines TRBV6-2 or TRBV6-3 with TRBJ1-1; TRBD1 matches at 7 bases. CDR1 and CDR2 (germline): MNHEY, SVGEGT. V gave up 5 bases and J gave up 6 bases; unmatched junction bases: 6. CDR3 size: 13 residues. The CDR3 DNA sequence: TGTGCCAGCAGTCGGACAGGCGCCGCTGAAGCTTTCTTT. Encoded protein: CASSRTGAAEAFF.

This sequence joins TRBV11-2 and TRBJ1-2; D perhaps matches TRBD1 (5 bases). Germline assignment: CDR1 SGHAT and CDR2 FQNNGV. The V and J ends lost 4 bases and 7 bases respectively, with 13 bases between them. This CDR3 comprises 13 residues. CDR3 in DNA: TGTGCCAGCAGCTCCATAAGGGGAGGTGGCTACACCTTC. It yields the protein CASSSIRGGGYTF.

This clonotype occurred a few times. This rearrangement joins TRBV10-3 to TRBJ1-1, with 9 bases identical to TRBD1. CDR1 and CDR2 (germline): ENHRY, SYGVKD. This CDR3 is built from 19 residues. Trimming removed 4 bases from V and 2 bases from J; junction bases left unmatched: 17. CDR3 protein: CAISGHRDRVIDDNTEAFF. The DNA for the CDR3 is TGTGCCATCAGTGGGCACCGGGACAGGGTGATAGACGACAACACTGAAGCTTTCTTT.

The V gene is TRBV5-1, the J gene TRBJ2-1; 9 bases are shared with TRBD2. Germline V gene data show CDR1 as SGHRS and CDR2 as YFSETQ. The CDR3 consists of 14 residues. J was trimmed by 7 bases and V by 3 bases; bases with no gene match: 5. The CDR3 DNA sequence: TGCGCCAGCAGCTCTCTAGCGGGGAGGAATGAGCAGTTCTTC. Protein sequence: CASSSLAGRNEQFF.

In its sample, this clonotype ranks as medium-sized. This chain uses TRBV4-1 with TRBJ1-1; the match to TRBD1 covers 7 bases. Germline CDR1 MGHRA, CDR2 YSYEKL. The CDR3 consists of 16 residues. V dropped 4 bases and J dropped 4; count of bases not matched to a gene: 12. In DNA, the CDR3 is TGCGCCAGCAGCCCATGGGGGGGACAGTTAGGCACTGAAGCTTTCTTT. Amino acids: CASSPWGGQLGTEAFF.

This clonotype has only a few counts. This chain uses TRBV20-1 with TRBJ2-7; 10 nucleotides agree with TRBD1. Germline CDR1 DFQATT, CDR2 SNEGSKA (reference sequence). Unmatched junction bases numbered 10, after V lost 0 bases and J lost 5 bases. The CDR3 totals 16 residues. The CDR3 coding sequence is TGCAGTGCTAGAGATCCGGGACAGGGGTATAGCGACGAGCAGTACTTC. Translating gives CSARDPGQGYSDEQYF.

By share, this clonotype ranks as hyperexpanded. The rearrangement uses TRBV6-5 and TRBJ1-2, with 8 bases lining up with TRBD1. The CDR3 is 16 residues long. Germline V lookup: CDR1 MNHEY, CDR2 SVGAGI. The junction had 9 bases not matched to a gene; V was cut back by 4 bases and J by 2 bases. CDR3 loop: CASSFLGQGPNYGYTF. DNA for the CDR3: TGTGCCAGCAGTTTCCTTGGACAGGGCCCAAACTATGGCTACACCTTC.

This clonotype was counted a few times. The rearrangement links TRBV19 to TRBJ1-5; D remains unclear. With 8 bases removed from V and 7 bases from J, the gap between germline ends came to 21 bases. Germline-derived CDR1 and CDR2 are LNHDA and SQIVND (reference sequence). The CDR3 contains 15 residues. The CDR3 sequence is CASYNRASLGQPQHF. The CDR3 DNA sequence: TGTGCCAGTTACAACCGGGCCTCCCTTGGGCAGCCCCAGCATTTT. Combining the CDR3 with reference TRBV19 and TRBJ1-5 gives the whole variable domain DGGITQSPKYLFRKEGQNVTLSCEQNLNHDAMYWYRQDPGQGLRLIYYSQIVNDFQKGDIAEGYSVSREKKESFPLTVTSAQKNPTAFYLCASYNRASLGQPQHFGDGTRLSIL.

This clonotype has more than one count but fewer than ten. The CDR3 region has the DNA TGCAGTGCTACCGGTGGGGGGTTGGGTGCTTTCTTT. It translates to CSATGGGLGAFF. This rearrangement joins TRBV20-1 to TRBJ1-1, with D maybe TRBD1 (5 bases). The CDR3 runs 12 residues. Germline V lookup: CDR1 DFQATT, CDR2 SNEGSKA (reference sequence). Trimming pared 4 bases from V and 11 bases from J, leaving 17 bases between.

This clonotype was recorded once. This sequence joins TRBV2 and TRBJ1-6; TRBD1 might be the D (5 bases). This CDR3 is 14 amino acids long. Trimming pared 7 bases from V and 8 bases from J, leaving 15 bases between. CDR1 SNHLY and CDR2 FYNNEI come from the germline V gene. This chain's CDR3 is CASNQGGDDSPLHF. DNA for the CDR3: TGTGCCAGCAACCAAGGAGGGGACGATTCACCCCTCCACTTT.

The chain employs TRBV7-2 and TRBJ1-2; D is undetermined. Germline CDR1 SGHTA, CDR2 FQGNSA. CDR3 length equals 15 residues. V was pared by 3 bases and J by 2 bases, with 13 bases between. The CDR3 DNA reads TGTGCCAGCAGCTTCGTAGGACTGGGGAACTATGGCTACACCTTC. This sequence encodes CASSFVGLGNYGYTF. Filled out from reference TRBV7-2 and TRBJ1-2, the complete variable domain reads GAGVSQSPSNKVTEKGKDVELRCDPISGHTALYWYRQSLGQGLEFLIYFQGNSAPDKSGLPSDRFSAERTGGSVSTLTIQRTQQEDSAVYLCASSFVGLGNYGYTFGSGTRLTVV.

The chain joins TRBV2 to TRBJ1-1; a possible D gene is TRBD1 (5 bases). V gave up 5 bases and J gave up 2 bases, with 9 bases separating them. The CDR3 is made up of 13 amino acids. Germline CDR1 SNHLY, CDR2 FYNNEI. The CDR3: CASSQQVNTEAFF. The DNA of the CDR3 is TGTGCCAGCAGTCAACAGGTAAACACTGAAGCTTTCTTT.

This clonotype has more than one count but fewer than ten. V gene TRBV6-5 combines with J gene TRBJ2-5; the D is unclear. The CDR3 sequence is 13 residues long. Germline CDR1 and CDR2: MNHEY and SVGAGI. Trimming stripped 4 bases from V and 5 bases from J, with 11 bases between. The CDR3 bases are TGTGCCAGCAGTTCCGTCGATCAGGAGACCCAGTACTTC. This gives the protein CASSSVDQETQYF.